This TCR beta chain was observed in a study of T cells in pancreatic ductal adenocarcinoma. No neoadjuvant therapy was given to the selected pancreatic ductal adenocarcinoma patients before their surgery. Produced via immunoSEQ multiplex PCR; TCRdb's table is partial and in-frame only. The sample has roughly 17,000 clones, about nine tenths seen once; the top ten hold around 0.94%. This clone was observed a single time. Antigen: not known. This CDR3 spans 15 amino acids. Between the trimmed V and J ends, which lost 7 bases and 6 bases, there was a span of 22 bases. The germline gives CDR1 MNHNY, CDR2 SVGAGI (reference sequence). Overall study findings and caveats: Tumors hold more CD45RO+ effector T cells, which may bias toward lower diversity. Blood had more productive templates and approximately 8-fold more unique clonotypes than tumor.

The sequence came from a human donor with pancreatic ductal adenocarcinoma. The V gene is TRBV6-6, the J gene TRBJ2-7, with D perhaps TRBD1 (6 bases). Sequencing input: PBMCs. The CDR3 is CASTLRGLMTGEQYF. In nucleotides, the CDR3 is TGTGCCAGCACTCTCCGGGGCCTTATGACAGGCGAGCAGTACTTC.